The clone carrying this TCR beta chain is a singleton in its sample. At the DNA level, this CDR3 is encoded by other sequences in the same sample as well. This entry comes from a study of blood T cell repertoires in COVID-19. Across the whole study: Acute and convalescent COVID-19 specimens originated in the United States, Italy and Spain. The cDNA or gDNA used as material had been derived from T cells, B-cell-depleted T cells, or PBMCs.

Method: immunoSEQ multiplex PCR; TCRdb's copy keeps in-frame clones and lacks some. The profile covers 190,000 or so clones, with roughly four fifths appearing a single time and approximately 6.9% taken by the ten largest. The CDR3 covers 14 residues. The V gene's germline CDR1 is SEHNR and CDR2 FQNEAQ (reference sequence). V trimming: 3 bases; J trimming: 5 bases; junction bases outside the gene matches: 3. The sequence was collected from a human donor with acute or convalescent COVID-19. The donor label of this sample is uncertain. This chain connects TRBV7-9 to TRBJ2-2, with 7 bases matching TRBD1. The sequencing input was peripheral blood. CDR3 nucleotides: TGTGCCAGCAGCTTGTCAGGGGGAACCGGGGAGCTGTTTTTT. Translating it yields CASSLSGGTGELFF.